These T cell receptor beta chains were read from a single sample in a study of response to subunit inactivated influenza vaccine. TCRdb independently ran MiXCR on the RT-PCR reads; one entry per CDR3 protein. The sample lists 700,000 to 900,000 distinct CDR3 sequences; over 20% were seen once. The sequences come from PBMCs from blood, collected about 5 days after vaccination. These receptors all come from a man in his fifties who received an inactivated influenza vaccine. The CDR3 runs from the conserved cysteine through the conserved F or W. Fields, in order: D gene, V gene, clone size, J gene, CDR3 protein, CDR3 DNA. A D gene is named only where the DNA matches it firmly. Only part of the rows carry a size: once, few, many, or a class if the clone is expanded.

>TRBD2|TRBV5-1|NA|TRBJ2-7
CASKLAGGTYEQYF
TGCGCCAGCAAGCTAGCGGGGGGGACCTACGAGCAGTACTTC
>NA|TRBV25-1|NA|TRBJ2-3
CASSERRGNTDTQYF
TGTGCCAGCAGTGAACGACGGGGTAACACAGATACGCAGTATTTT
>NA|TRBV20-1|once|TRBJ2-1
CSARGGGGSSYNEQFF
TGCAGTGCTAGAGGGGGAGGAGGGAGCTCCTACAATGAGCAGTTCTTC
>NA|TRBV30|NA|TRBJ2-7
CAWRTGYHEQYF
TGTGCCTGGAGAACAGGGTACCACGAGCAGTACTTC
>TRBD2|TRBV12-3/TRBV12-4|NA|TRBJ2-3
CASSFKAGGYSSTDTQYF
TGTGCCAGCAGTTTTAAAGCGGGAGGATATTCTAGCACAGATACGCAGTATTTT
>NA|TRBV27|few|TRBJ2-7
CASSPRTERGSYEQYF
TGTGCCAGCAGTCCTAGGACGGAGCGTGGCTCCTACGAGCAGTACTTC
>NA|TRBV7-9|few|TRBJ2-2
CASSLYRLDTGELFF
TGTGCCAGCAGCTTATACAGGTTGGACACCGGGGAGCTGTTTTTT
>NA|TRBV27|NA|TRBJ2-3
CASRHLGPDTQYF
TGTGCCAGCAGGCACTTGGGTCCAGATACGCAGTATTTT
>NA|TRBV20-1|NA|TRBJ2-1
CSARLRQYRGNEQFF
TGCAGTGCTAGACTAAGACAGTATCGGGGGAATGAGCAGTTCTTC
>NA|TRBV7-6|NA|TRBJ2-1
CASSLYKDSYNEQFF
TGTGCCAGCAGCTTATATAAGGACTCCTACAATGAGCAGTTCTTC
>NA|TRBV12-3/TRBV12-4|NA|TRBJ2-6
CASSLGQLSGANVLTF
TGTGCCAGCAGTTTGGGGCAGCTCTCTGGGGCCAACGTCCTGACTTTC
>TRBD2|TRBV6-5|once|TRBJ2-1
CASSWGSGLAGPYNEQFF
TGTGCCAGCAGTTGGGGTTCGGGACTAGCGGGACCTTACAATGAGCAGTTCTTC
>TRBD1|TRBV12-3/TRBV12-4|few|TRBJ2-3
CASSFVPGGFGDTQYF
TGTGCCAGCAGTTTTGTACCAGGGGGCTTTGGAGATACGCAGTATTTT
>NA|TRBV5-1|few|TRBJ1-3
CASSSATGSGNTIYF
TGCGCCAGCAGCTCCGCTACAGGCTCTGGAAACACCATATATTTT
>NA|TRBV20-1|few|TRBJ2-2
CSASRSTGELFF
TGCAGTGCCTCTAGGAGCACCGGGGAGCTGTTTTTT
>NA|TRBV6-2/TRBV6-3|NA|TRBJ2-1
CASSYDFLQGNEQFF
TGTGCCAGCAGTTACGACTTCCTACAGGGCAATGAGCAGTTCTTC
>NA|TRBV4-2|NA|TRBJ1-2
CASSQDRTAYGYTF
TGTGCCAGCAGCCAAGACCGGACAGCCTATGGCTACACCTTC
>NA|TRBV12-3/TRBV12-4|many|TRBJ2-1
CASTPRGSEQFF
TGTGCCAGCACCCCCAGAGGCTCTGAGCAGTTCTTC
>NA|TRBV6-5|few|TRBJ2-2
CASSFRDPVTGELFF
TGTGCCAGCAGTTTCCGGGACCCAGTGACCGGGGAGCTGTTTTTT
>TRBD1|TRBV12-3/TRBV12-4|few|TRBJ1-6
CASRWGQAYNSPLHF
TGTGCCAGCCGATGGGGACAGGCATATAATTCACCCCTCCACTTT